The T cell receptor (beta chain) under discussion was sequenced for a study of cytomegalovirus exposure and HLA in healthy donors. The PCR ran on 60 Vbeta and 13 Jbeta primers. Sequencing was performed with immunoSEQ multiplex PCR; in TCRdb, only in-frame clones are kept and a portion is missing. Altogether approximately 220,000 clones are present, 75% being singletons, with the ten largest covering less than 2%. The germline gives CDR1 SGHNT, CDR2 YENEEA. CDR3 length: 14 residues. Trimming took 5 bases from V and 1 from J, leaving 12 bases between them. This receptor was taken from a woman aged 25 to 45 in good health and CMV-seronegative. Input material: PBMCs. V is TRBV11-3 and J is TRBJ2-7; D is perhaps TRBD2 (5 bases). The CDR3 bases are TGTGCCAGCAGCCGGCCGGGAAGTTCCTACGAGCAGTACTTC. Protein: CASSRPGSSYEQYF.